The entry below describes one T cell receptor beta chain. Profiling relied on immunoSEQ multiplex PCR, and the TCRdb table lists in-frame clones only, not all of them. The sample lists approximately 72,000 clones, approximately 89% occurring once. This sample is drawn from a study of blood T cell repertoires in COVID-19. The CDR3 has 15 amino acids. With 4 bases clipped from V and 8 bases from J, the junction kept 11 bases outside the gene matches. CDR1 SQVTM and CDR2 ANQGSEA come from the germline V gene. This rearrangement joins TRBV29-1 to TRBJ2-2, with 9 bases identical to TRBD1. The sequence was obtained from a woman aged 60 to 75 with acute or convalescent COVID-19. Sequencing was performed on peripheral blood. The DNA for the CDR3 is TGCAGCGTTGGAGGACCGGGACAGGGAGTAGGGGAGCTGTTTTTT. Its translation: CSVGGPGQGVGELFF.